This T cell receptor (beta chain) was captured in a study of T cell responses to AZD1222 COVID-19 vaccine. Trimming removed 0 bases from V and 3 bases from J, with 11 bases in between. This CDR3 is built from 15 residues. Germline V gives CDR1 SGHAT, CDR2 FQNNGV. As concerns this clone: What it binds is unknown.

Whole-study findings and limits: Baseline serology detected seropositivity in only a handful of AZD1222 recipients. White British ancestry dominated among donors, who included more females, and clonal diversity was possibly underestimated. Two doses of AZD1222 preceded a rise in Spike-specific TCR breadth and depth.

Sequencing was performed with immunoSEQ multiplex PCR; in TCRdb, only in-frame clones are kept and a portion is missing. The sample shows approximately 150,000 clones, roughly nine tenths of them seen only once. The sample consisted of peripheral blood, taken on day 0 of AZD1222 vaccination. The chain employs TRBV11-2 and TRBJ1-2; unclear D gene. This TCR derives from an adult in good health. CDR3 in DNA: TGTGCCAGCAGCTTAGACATACAGACCTACTATGGCTACACCTTC. Translation gives CASSLDIQTYYGYTF.